This T cell receptor (beta chain) was sequenced during a study of T cell clonality in common variable immunodeficiency. The V gene end was trimmed by 5 bases and the J gene end by 0 bases; junction bases not matched to a gene: 5. Germline CDR1 and CDR2: SEHNR and FQNEAQ (reference sequence). The CDR3 is made up of 15 amino acids. Whole-study results and caveats: CVID subjects showed higher TCRbeta clonality than healthy controls. Repertoire-complication correlations in CVID were limited by patient heterogeneity. In common variable immunodeficiency, TCR beta chains reportedly carried fewer deletions and N-nucleotide insertions.

Reduced serum IgG, IgA and/or IgM plus specific antibody deficiency defined CVID. This clone was found a few times. Its antigen remains unknown. The sequence runs out 3 residues before the end of the CDR3; the remainder is reconstructed from the germline J gene. Here immunoSEQ multiplex PCR was the method, and the copy in TCRdb shows in-frame clones only, minus some. This table holds around 19,000 clones with no singletons; the top ten claim under 3%. The rearrangement uses TRBV7-9 and TRBJ2-3; 7 positions agree with TRBD1. The receptor's source is a human donor with common variable immunodeficiency. Material for sequencing was peripheral blood mononuclear cells. The CDR3 protein is CASSQDRPSTDTQYF. The sequenced CDR3 bases are TGTGCCAGCAGCCAGGACAGGCCTAGCACAGATACG.